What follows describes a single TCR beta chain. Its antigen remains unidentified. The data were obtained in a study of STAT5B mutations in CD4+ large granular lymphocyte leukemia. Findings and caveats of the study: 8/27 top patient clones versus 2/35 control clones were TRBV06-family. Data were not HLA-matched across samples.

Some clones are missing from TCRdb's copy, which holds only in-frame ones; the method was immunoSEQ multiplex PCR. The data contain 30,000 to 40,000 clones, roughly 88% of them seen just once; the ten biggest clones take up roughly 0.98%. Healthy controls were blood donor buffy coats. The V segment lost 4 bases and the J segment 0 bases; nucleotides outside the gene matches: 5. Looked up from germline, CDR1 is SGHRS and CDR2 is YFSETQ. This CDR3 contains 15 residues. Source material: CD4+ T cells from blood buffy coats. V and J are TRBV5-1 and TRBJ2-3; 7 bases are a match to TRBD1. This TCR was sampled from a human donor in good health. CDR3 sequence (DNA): TGCGCCAGCAGCGATCCAGGGGGAAGCACAGATACGCAGTATTTT. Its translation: CASSDPGGSTDTQYF.